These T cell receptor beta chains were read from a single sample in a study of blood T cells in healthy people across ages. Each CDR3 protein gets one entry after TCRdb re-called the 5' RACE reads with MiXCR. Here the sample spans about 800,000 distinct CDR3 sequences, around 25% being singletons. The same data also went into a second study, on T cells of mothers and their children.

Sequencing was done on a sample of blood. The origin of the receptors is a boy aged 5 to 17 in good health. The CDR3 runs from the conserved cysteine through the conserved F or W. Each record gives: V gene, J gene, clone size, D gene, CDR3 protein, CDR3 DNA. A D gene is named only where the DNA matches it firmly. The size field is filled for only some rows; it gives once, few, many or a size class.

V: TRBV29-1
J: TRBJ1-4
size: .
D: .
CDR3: CSVLGGGEKLFF
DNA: TGCAGCGTTTTGGGGGGCGGGGAAAAACTGTTTTTT

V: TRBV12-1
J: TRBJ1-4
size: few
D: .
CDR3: CASSSLGRINEKLFF
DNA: TGTGCCAGCAGCTCTTTGGGACGGATTAATGAAAAACTGTTTTTT

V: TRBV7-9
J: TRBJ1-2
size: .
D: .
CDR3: CASSDRQVNYGYTF
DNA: TGTGCCAGCAGCGATCGCCAGGTGAACTATGGCTACACCTTC

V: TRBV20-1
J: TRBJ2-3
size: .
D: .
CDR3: CSASRGGTDTQYF
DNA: TGCAGTGCTTCACGAGGAGGCACAGATACGCAGTATTTT

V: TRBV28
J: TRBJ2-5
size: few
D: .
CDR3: CASSPELQGEETQYF
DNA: TGTGCCAGCAGTCCGGAACTACAGGGTGAAGAGACCCAGTACTTC

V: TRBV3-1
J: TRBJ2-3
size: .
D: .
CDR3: CASSQVVGGPLRTDTQYF
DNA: TGTGCCAGCAGCCAAGTCGTGGGGGGTCCCCTGAGGACAGATACGCAGTATTTT

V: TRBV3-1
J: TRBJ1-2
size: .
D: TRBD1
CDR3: CASSPQDRGDYGYTF
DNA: TGTGCCAGCAGCCCCCAGGACAGGGGCGACTATGGCTACACCTTC

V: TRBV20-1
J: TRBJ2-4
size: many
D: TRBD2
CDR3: CSAREGLAGVGDIQYF
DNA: TGCAGTGCTAGAGAGGGACTAGCGGGGGTCGGGGACATTCAGTACTTC

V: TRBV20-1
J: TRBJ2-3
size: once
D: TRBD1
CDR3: CSARGTGNTQYF
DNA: TGCAGTGCTAGAGGGACAGGGAATACGCAGTATTTT

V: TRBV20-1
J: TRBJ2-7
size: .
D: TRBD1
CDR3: CSARKDRTYEQYF
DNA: TGCAGTGCTAGAAAGGACAGGACCTACGAGCAGTACTTC